These 2 T cell receptor beta chains were all obtained from the same sample, sequenced in a study of graft-versus-host responses after intestinal transplantation. No antigen is known for these receptors. Sequencing was performed with immunoSEQ multiplex PCR; in TCRdb, only in-frame clones are kept and a portion is missing. In the table there are 140,000 or so clones, around 90% of which are singletons. The material sequenced was unstimulated CD4+ T cells sorted from spleen or lymph node cells, taken before intestinal transplant. These receptors all come from a human donor who received an intestinal transplant.

This chain uses TRBV7-2 with TRBJ2-7, with TRBD1 identical over 10 bases. Germline-derived CDR1 and CDR2 are SGHTA and FQGNSA. The V and J ends lost 6 bases and 3 bases, in that order; junction bases with no gene match: 8. CDR3 length equals 15 residues. The CDR3 DNA reads TGTGCCAGCAGGCACCCGGGACAGGGGAGCTACGAGCAGTACTTC. It is translated as CASRHPGQGSYEQYF.

The genes are TRBV27 and TRBJ2-3; 9 nucleotides line up with TRBD1. From germline, CDR1 is MNHEY and CDR2 SMNVEV (reference sequence). The CDR3 loop spans 14 amino acids. Unmatched junction bases numbered 2, after V lost 5 bases and J lost 2 bases. CDR3 DNA sequence: TGTGCCAGCAGTATACAGGGGGCCACAGATACGCAGTATTTT. Protein sequence: CASSIQGATDTQYF.